This T cell receptor beta chain was sequenced in a study of T-cell memory formation after mild COVID-19 (dated by TCRdb to the early 2020s). In terms of the full investigation: TCR sequence clusters from the two donors were largely donor specific. In two donors, T-cell clones that expanded and contracted after mild COVID-19 were followed by sequencing TCRalpha and TCRbeta repertoires longitudinally. Two young, previously healthy adult volunteers made up the cohort, one male and one female.

The reads were generated on an Illumina NovaSeq 6000. TCRalpha and TCRbeta cDNA libraries were built by 5'RACE with constant-segment primers, adding sample barcodes and unique molecular identifiers. RNA was extracted from every sample with Trizol reagent. Libraries were amplified in two PCR steps, with a second sample barcode and Illumina TruSeq adapters added in the second step. Sequencing of libraries was performed on an Illumina NovaSeq with 2 x 150 bp paired-end reads. The paper's data handling went like this. With migec v1.2.7, reads were demultiplexed and then collapsed into UMI-guided consensus sequences. Using mixcr v2.1.11, UMI consensuses were aligned to TRA and TRB V and J templates and then assembled into clonotypes. Expanded or contracted clonotypes were those called significant by both edgeR and NoisET, with noise models trained on biological replicates. edgeR calls used a false discovery rate-adjusted p below 0.01 and a log2 fold-change threshold of 1. As an exploratory analysis of dynamics, max-normalized trajectories of the 1000 most abundant clonotypes were examined by PCA with hierarchical clustering. The CD4 or CD8 phenotype of responding clones was assigned using the separately sequenced CD4+ and CD8+ repertoires. The public sequencing data were trimmed at Q25 with fastp and processed into clonotypes with MiXCR by TCRdb, which kept only in-frame beta chains. Identical CDR3 proteins give one entry, which carries the most common genes and DNA. The V and J calls were not made by the authors but by TCRdb's processing. The sample table records some 29,000 distinct CDR3 sequences; around 15% of these occur just once. The ten largest clonotypes hold around 1.5% of the sample.

Measured from the cysteine to the phenylalanine, the CDR3 is 18 residues long. The read is trimmed to its CDR3 DNA, 54 bases read in frame from base 1. The junction shows trimming of 11 bases on V and 0 bases on J, and the gene matches do not reach 13 bases of it. CDR1 and CDR2 were assigned from the germline V gene as ENHRY and SYGVKD. Ficoll-Paque density gradient centrifugation was used to isolate PBMCs. This clonotype has only one observation. Its antigen target is currently unknown. Within one base of it there is no much larger clone, and no base qualities were kept. A single read makes a weak case. Overall results and qualifications from the work: Contracting CD4+ clones appeared mostly in the CM and EM memory subsets, whereas CD8+ clones were enriched in EMRA. Balanced CD4/CD8 phenotypes were observed for clones contracting from day 15 to 85, whereas a bias towards CD4+ was observed for a second wave of clones expanding from day 15 to 37. Some responding clones were found in pre-infection memory, which suggests that pre-existing cross-reactive memory T cells took part in the SARS-CoV-2 response. Whether the second-wave clones peaking on day 37 were SARS-CoV-2 specific was not confirmed. Only a couple of mild cases were covered in the study, and larger cohorts including severe cases with pre-infection samples were considered necessary.

This chain is built from TRBV10-3 and TRBJ2-1; 13 central bases correspond to TRBD2. The source is an adult who had mild COVID-19 (a few samples of this study predate the infection). The sample titles of this study are shuffled in the database, so cell type and time point are left out. The specimen sequenced was PBMCs or a T cell subset sorted from them (not recorded which). The CDR3 region: CASEGTSGIGSSYNEQFF. The base sequence is TGTGCCTCCGAGGGGACTAGCGGGATTGGGAGCTCCTACAATGAGCAGTTCTTC.